Below are 12 T cell receptor beta chains sequenced from a single sample in a study of identical twins. MiXCR, applied by TCRdb to the 5' RACE reads, yields one record per CDR3 protein. Of about 660,000 distinct CDR3 sequences in the sample, around 8.6% are singletons; the top ten hold 0.8% to 1%. These data were also reused for a study on yellow fever vaccine responses in identical twins.

The sample taken for sequencing was PBMCs. These receptors were collected from a young woman in good health.

Of note for this clonotype: A much larger clone differs by one base, so this may be a read error. Likely a read error: the CDR3 ends without its conserved phenylalanine or tryptophan. The rearrangement uses TRBV25-1 and TRBJ2-3, with 7 bases lining up with TRBD1. V lost 2 bases to trimming and J lost 2 bases; unmatched junction nucleotides: 7. The CDR3 is 16 amino acids. Germline V gives CDR1 MGHDK, CDR2 SYGVNS. CDR3 protein: CASSEPTGKTTDTQYI. The CDR3 coding sequence is TGTGCCAGCAGTGAACCGACAGGGAAAACCACAGATACGCAGTATATT.

This clonotype was observed a few times. The rearrangement links TRBV7-6 to TRBJ2-7; weak D call: TRBD1 (6 bases). Germline CDR1 SGHVS, CDR2 FNYEAQ. V gave up 5 bases and J gave up 3 bases, with 17 bases separating them. The CDR3 contains 15 residues. The chain's CDR3 is CASSPWPQGNYEQYF. The CDR3 DNA is TGTGCCAGCAGCCCTTGGCCACAGGGTAACTACGAGCAGTACTTC. Full variable domain (rest looked up from reference TRBV7-6 and TRBJ2-7): GAGVSQSPRYKVTKRGQDVALRCDPISGHVSLYWYRQALGQGPEFLTYFNYEAQQDKSGLPNDRFSAERPEGSISTLTIQRTEQRDSAMYRCASSPWPQGNYEQYFGPGTRLTVT.

This clonotype was counted between two and nine times. This sequence joins TRBV11-2 and TRBJ2-7; tentative D call: TRBD1 (5 bases). The CDR3 runs 14 residues. Germline lookup yields CDR1 SGHAT and CDR2 FQNNGV. V lost 5 bases and J 1 base, leaving 12 bases between the germline ends. CDR3 sequence reads: CASSILGQSYEQYF. The CDR3 bases are TGTGCCAGCAGCATACTGGGGCAGTCCTACGAGCAGTACTTC. Supplemented by reference TRBV11-2 and TRBJ2-7, the full variable domain reads EAGVAQSPRYKIIEKRQSVAFWCNPISGHATLYWYQQILGQGPKLLIQFQNNGVVDDSQLPKDRFSAERLKGVDSTLKIQPAKLEDSAVYLCASSILGQSYEQYFGPGTRLTVT.

This clonotype was observed a few times. The J gene is TRBJ2-1, the V gene TRBV5-5; 9 nucleotides align to TRBD2. The V segment lost 4 bases and the J segment 9 bases; nucleotides outside the gene matches: 8. Per the germline V gene, CDR1 is SGHKS and CDR2 is YYEKEE (reference sequence). The CDR3 loop spans 14 amino acids. The CDR3 spells CASSAGTSLSEQFF. CDR3 DNA: TGTGCCAGCAGCGCGGGGACTAGCTTGAGTGAGCAGTTCTTC.

This clonotype was counted at least ten times. CDR3 bases: TGCGCCAGCAGCTTGAATGTGGGGAGTGAAGAGACCCAGTACTTC. Its translation is CASSLNVGSEETQYF. The chain combines TRBV5-1 with TRBJ2-5, with D perhaps TRBD2 (5 bases). The CDR3 has 15 amino acids. V was shortened by 1 base and J by 3 bases, with 13 bases between the two germline ends. The germline V gene has CDR1 SGHRS and CDR2 YFSETQ.

J is TRBJ2-2 and V is TRBV20-1; D may be TRBD2 (5 bases). Per the germline V gene, CDR1 is DFQATT and CDR2 is SNEGSKA (reference sequence). This CDR3 is built from 13 residues. V was pared by 8 bases and J by 1 base, with 11 bases between. The CDR3 region has the DNA TGCAGTTTTGAAGCGGAGAACACCGGGGAGCTGTTTTTT. This codes for CSFEAENTGELFF.

This clonotype was detected only a few times. The chain uses TRBV5-1 and TRBJ2-5; D gene ambiguous. The CDR3 totals 15 residues. V was clipped by 0 bases and J by 4 bases, with 13 bases between them. The germline gives CDR1 SGHRS, CDR2 YFSETQ. This CDR3 is CASSLAEGLRETQYF. The CDR3 bases are TGCGCCAGCAGCTTGGCGGAAGGGTTGCGAGAGACCCAGTACTTC.

The gene calls are TRBV24-1 and TRBJ2-2, with TRBD2 identical over 7 bases. The J segment lost 4 bases and the V segment lost 2 bases, leaving 9 bases of the junction unmatched. The CDR3 contains 17 residues. Germline V lookup: CDR1 KGHDR, CDR2 SFDVKD. CDR3 coding DNA: TGTGCCACCAGTGATTGGCTGGGGGAGGGGACCACCGGGGAGCTGTTTTTT. It encodes CATSDWLGEGTTGELFF.

Only a few counts were recorded for this clonotype. The chain employs TRBV29-1 and TRBJ2-2; D possibly matches TRBD1 or TRBD2 (5 bases each). Per germline, CDR1 SQVTM and CDR2 ANQGSEA. The CDR3 is 13 residues long. Deletions cut 2 bases from V and 3 bases from J, with 7 bases between. The CDR3 sequence is CSVEQGDTGELFF. The CDR3 nucleotides read TGCAGCGTTGAACAGGGAGACACCGGGGAGCTGTTTTTT.

This rearrangement joins TRBV20-1 to TRBJ2-1; D perhaps matches TRBD2 (5 bases). V shed 6 bases and J shed 2 bases, with 11 bases lying between them. Germline CDR1 DFQATT, CDR2 SNEGSKA (reference sequence). The CDR3 spans 13 residues. The CDR3 region has the DNA TGCAGTGCCCTCCTAGCCACCTACAATGAGCAGTTCTTC. It codes for CSALLATYNEQFF.

This sequence joins TRBV20-1 and TRBJ2-6; tentative D call: TRBD2 (6 bases). This CDR3 contains 13 residues. Germline assignment: CDR1 DFQATT and CDR2 SNEGSKA (reference sequence). The CDR3 sequence is CLRGTAGANVLTF. For the CDR3, the DNA is TGCCTCCGGGGGACCGCTGGGGCCAACGTCCTGACTTTC.

This clonotype has only a few counts. One end of the junction does not line up with germline, which may come from a read error. The V call is TRBV3-1, the J call TRBJ2-7; a weak D match, TRBD1 (5 bases). CDR3 length equals 14 residues. Germline loops: CDR1 LGHDT, CDR2 YNNKEL (reference sequence). The CDR3 spells CASSQRQSPYEQYF. CDR3 bases: TGTGCCAGTAGCCAAAGACAGTCCCCCTACGAGCAGTACTTC.